One sample yielded the 17 T cell receptor beta chains listed below, sequenced in a study of T cell repertoires in cytomegalovirus infection. Antigens of these TCRs are unknown. One entry per CDR3 protein results from TCRdb running MiXCR on the reads. Of a few hundred thousand distinct CDR3 sequences in the sample, almost 40% were seen once. Sample: cultured PBMCs, taken from culture after CMV antigen stimulation. These receptors all stem from a human donor in good health (CMV status not recorded). Some clones in this sample may be carry-over from other donors' samples.

CDR3: CASGRGRTYNEQFF. The CDR3 nucleotides are TGTGCCAGCGGTCGCGGGAGGACGTACAATGAGCAGTTCTTC. The V gene is TRBV12-3 or TRBV12-4, the J gene TRBJ2-1; TRBD2 aligns across 8 bases. V shed 8 bases, J shed 4 bases, and the junction held 7 bases outside the gene matches. The CDR3 covers 14 residues.

This clonotype was observed many times. The J gene is TRBJ1-1, the V gene TRBV12-3 or TRBV12-4; 9 nucleotides agree with TRBD1. The CDR3 contains 14 residues. V was pared by 5 bases and J by 3 bases, with 4 bases of the junction left unmatched. The CDR3 DNA reads TGTGCCAGCAGTGTGGGACAGGGTGACACTGAAGCTTTCTTT. Protein sequence: CASSVGQGDTEAFF.

CDR3 nucleotides: TGTGCCAGCAGTTTATATTTCCGGGAGCCCCAGCATTTT. It encodes CASSLYFREPQHF. The J gene is TRBJ1-5, the V gene TRBV27; the D is unclear. Trimming stripped 1 base from V and 8 bases from J, with 9 bases between. The CDR3 sequence is 13 residues long. Germline CDR1 is MNHEY and CDR2 is SMNVEV (reference sequence).

This clonotype was observed many times. The J gene is TRBJ2-7, the V gene TRBV27, with 8 bases that match TRBD2. V was clipped by 9 bases and J by 2 bases; unmatched bases: 6. Germline V gene data show CDR1 as MNHEY and CDR2 as SMNVEV (reference sequence). This CDR3 comprises 13 residues. In DNA form, the CDR3 reads TGTGCCAGTGGGTACGGGAGGGCCTACGAGCAGTACTTC. This sequence encodes CASGYGRAYEQYF.

The chain carries TRBV19 and TRBJ2-4; maybe TRBD2 (6 bases). The CDR3 extends over 13 amino acids. Germline loops: CDR1 LNHDA, CDR2 SQIVND (reference sequence). V was shortened by 2 bases and J by 6 bases, with 8 bases between the two germline ends. This CDR3 is CASSIWDSNIQYF. The CDR3 DNA is TGTGCCAGTAGTATATGGGACTCAAACATTCAGTACTTC.

This clonotype has only one observation. The V and J genes are TRBV7-9 and TRBJ2-1, with 12 positions matching TRBD2. V was pared by 4 bases and J by 4 bases, with 11 bases of the junction left unmatched. Per the germline V gene, CDR1 is SEHNR and CDR2 is FQNEAQ (reference sequence). This CDR3 has 18 amino acids. CDR3: CASSSTSILAGGYNEQFF. For the CDR3, the DNA is TGTGCCAGCAGCTCAACCTCAATTCTAGCGGGAGGGTACAATGAGCAGTTCTTC. Looking up the rest from reference TRBV7-9 and TRBJ2-1 gives the full variable domain: DTGVSQNPRHKITKRGQNVTFRCDPISEHNRLYWYRQTLGQGPEFLTYFQNEAQLEKSRLLSDRFSAERPKGSFSTLEIQRTEQGDSAMYLCASSSTSILAGGYNEQFFGPGTRLTVL.

The rearrangement joins TRBV20-1 to TRBJ2-5, with D unclear. Germline values: CDR1 DFQATT, CDR2 SNEGSKA (reference sequence). The CDR3 has 13 amino acids. Trimming cost V 0 bases and J 2 bases, with 7 bases left between them. DNA of the CDR3: TGCAGTGCTAGAGAGGGTGCACAAGAGACCCAGTACTTC. Translated, it gives CSAREGAQETQYF.

The rearrangement uses TRBV7-9 and TRBJ2-6; D gene ambiguous. The CDR3 runs 13 residues. The germline V gene encodes CDR1 SEHNR and CDR2 FQNEAQ (reference sequence). The V and J ends lost 5 bases and 2 bases respectively, with 4 bases between them. The CDR3 loop is CASSAAGANVLTF. For the CDR3, the DNA is TGTGCCAGCAGCGCTGCTGGGGCCAACGTCCTGACTTTC.

V usage is TRBV15 and J usage is TRBJ1-1, with D perhaps TRBD1 (5 bases). The CDR3 runs 13 residues. Between the trimmed V and J ends, which lost 5 bases and 1 base, there was a span of 8 bases. The germline CDR1 and CDR2 sequences are LNHNV and YYDKDF (reference sequence). This chain's CDR3 is CATSYGQNTEAFF. CDR3 nucleotide sequence: TGTGCCACCAGCTATGGACAGAACACTGAAGCTTTCTTT. Looking up the rest from reference TRBV15 and TRBJ1-1 gives the full variable domain: DAMVIQNPRYQVTQFGKPVTLSCSQTLNHNVMYWYQQKSSQAPKLLFHYYDKDFNNEADTPDNFQSRRPNTSFCFLDIRSPGLGDTAMYLCATSYGQNTEAFFGQGTRLTVV.

A few counts support this clonotype. V and J are TRBV11-3 and TRBJ2-1, with a tentative D call TRBD1 (7 bases). CDR1 and CDR2 from the germline V gene are SGHNT and YENEEA. This CDR3 has 16 residues. Trimming left V 5 bases short and J 3 bases short, with 17 bases between. CDR3: CASSASGTAGYNEQFF. CDR3 in DNA: TGTGCCAGCAGCGCCTCCGGGACAGCGGGCTACAATGAGCAGTTCTTC.

The gene calls are TRBV7-7 and TRBJ2-5, with D possibly TRBD1 on 6 matching bases. The CDR3 sequence is 17 residues long. The V end lost 5 bases, the J end lost 1 base, and 20 bases lay between the germline ends. Per germline, CDR1 SSHAT and CDR2 FNYEAQ (reference sequence). The CDR3 protein is CASSPGRTVGTQETQYF. In nucleotides, the CDR3 is TGTGCCAGCAGCCCGGGCCGGACAGTTGGCACCCAAGAGACCCAGTACTTC.

This clonotype appeared once. J is TRBJ2-2 and V is TRBV4-1, with 7 bases aligning to TRBD2. The CDR3 has 20 amino acids. CDR1 and CDR2 from the germline V gene are MGHRA and YSYEKL. With V trimmed by 1 base and J by 1 base, 15 bases remained unmatched. The CDR3 DNA reads as TGCGCCAGCAGCCAAGGCTTGATCCGGGCGGGGGTGCGGAACACCGGGGAGCTGTTTTTT. Protein: CASSQGLIRAGVRNTGELFF.

Concerning this clonotype: Compared with germline, one end of the junction differs, possibly owing to a read error. The chain combines TRBV7-2 with TRBJ2-3, with D tentatively TRBD1 (5 bases). The length of the CDR3 is 15 residues. Germline assignment: CDR1 SGHTA and CDR2 FQGNSA. CDR3 sequence reads: CASSLGGASTDTLYF. The CDR3 DNA reads as TGTGCCAGCAGCTTAGGTGGGGCAAGCACAGATACGCTGTATTTT.

The chain links TRBV6-1 to TRBJ1-5, with D perhaps TRBD1 (5 bases). The CDR3 covers 12 residues. V was shortened by 8 bases and J by 1 base, with 6 bases between the two germline ends. Per the germline V gene, CDR1 is MNHNS and CDR2 is SASEGT. The CDR3 here is CASQGSNQPQHF. Here the CDR3 DNA reads TGTGCCAGCCAGGGAAGCAATCAGCCCCAGCATTTT.

V is TRBV7-2 and J is TRBJ1-1; D is possibly TRBD1 (5 bases). The CDR3 length is 13 residues. V was clipped by 4 bases and J by 3 bases, with 9 bases between them. Looked up from germline, CDR1 is SGHTA and CDR2 is FQGNSA. The CDR3 coding sequence is TGTGCCAGCAGCTATGGGGCTTACACTGAAGCTTTCTTT. This translates into CASSYGAYTEAFF. Filled out from reference TRBV7-2 and TRBJ1-1, the complete variable domain reads GAGVSQSPSNKVTEKGKDVELRCDPISGHTALYWYRQSLGQGLEFLIYFQGNSAPDKSGLPSDRFSAERTGGSVSTLTIQRTQQEDSAVYLCASSYGAYTEAFFGQGTRLTVV.

This clonotype showed up just a few times. The chain recombines TRBV6-1 with TRBJ2-2; 10 bases line up with TRBD2. The CDR3 runs to 18 residues. J gave up 3 bases and V 8 bases, and 15 bases lay outside the gene matches. CDR1 MNHNS and CDR2 SASEGT come from the germline V gene. CDR3 protein: CASPSRPGLAYDTGELFF. DNA of the CDR3: TGTGCCAGCCCCTCCCGCCCGGGACTAGCGTACGACACCGGGGAGCTGTTTTTT.

V and J are TRBV7-2 and TRBJ2-1, with D possibly being TRBD2 (5 bases). From germline, CDR1 is SGHTA and CDR2 FQGNSA. This CDR3 has 17 residues. V lost 5 bases and J 0 bases, leaving 17 bases between the germline ends. CDR3 protein: CASSLRETDISYNEQFF. The CDR3 DNA is TGTGCCAGCAGCCTACGGGAAACAGACATCTCCTACAATGAGCAGTTCTTC.